A selection of T cell receptor beta chains follows, all from one sample in a study of blood T cell repertoires in COVID-19. Some clones are missing from TCRdb's copy, which holds only in-frame ones; the method was immunoSEQ multiplex PCR. The data contain 92,000 or so clones, around 72% of them singletons. The sample was peripheral blood. These receptors all stem from a woman of 80 years or more with acute or convalescent COVID-19. CDR3s include the opening cysteine and the closing phenylalanine or tryptophan. D genes are given only for firm matches. Where a row states a size, it is once, few, many or the class of an expanded clone; other rows omit it.

abundance | d_gene | j_gene | v_gene | CDR3nt | CDR3aa
. | . | TRBJ1-4 | TRBV7-2 | TGTGCCAGCAGCCCAAATGGGGGGGAATTGTATGAAAAACTGTTTTTT | CASSPNGGELYEKLFF
few | TRBD2 | TRBJ2-5 | TRBV6-5 | TGTGCCAGCAGGAGTAGCGGGGGACAAGAGACCCAGTACTTC | CASRSSGGQETQYF
. | . | TRBJ2-7 | TRBV6-5 | TGTGCCAGCATAGTGGAGAGCTCCTACGAGCAGTACTTC | CASIVESSYEQYF
. | . | TRBJ1-3 | TRBV2 | TGTGCCAGCCTATTCGCGGACACCATATATTTT | CASLFADTIYF
. | . | TRBJ2-2 | TRBV14 | TGTGCCAGCAGCCACCTTAACACCGGGGAGCTGTTTTTT | CASSHLNTGELFF
. | TRBD1 | TRBJ2-1 | TRBV7-2 | TGTGCCAGCAGCTCGTCCGTGGACAGGGCTTACAATGAGCAGTTCTTC | CASSSSVDRAYNEQFF
. | TRBD1 | TRBJ1-5 | TRBV19 | TGTGCCAGTAGACTCCGGGACAGGGGCAATGGGCCCCAGCATTTT | CASRLRDRGNGPQHF
. | . | TRBJ2-1 | TRBV27 | TGTGCCAGCAGTTTAACAGGGTACAGTGAGCAGTTCTTC | CASSLTGYSEQFF
. | . | TRBJ1-5 | TRBV3-1/TRBV3-2 | TGTGCCAGCAGCCACTCCGGGAGGGGTCAGCCCCAGCATTTT | CASSHSGRGQPQHF
few | TRBD1 | TRBJ2-6 | TRBV7-7 | TGTGCTAGCAGCCCCCTAGGGGGCCAGAGCTCTGGGGCCAACGTCCTGACTTTC | CASSPLGGQSSGANVLTF
. | TRBD2 | TRBJ2-3 | TRBV29-1 | TGCAGCGTTGAGGGACTAGCGGGAGATACGCAGTATTTT | CSVEGLAGDTQYF
. | . | TRBJ1-5 | TRBV5-6 | TGTGCCAGCACTCTGGGGTGGGGAGGCAATCAGCCCCAGCATTTT | CASTLGWGGNQPQHF
. | . | TRBJ1-1 | TRBV28 | TGTGCCAGCAGTTTACCAGGACTCCGAATGAACACTGAAGCTTTCTTT | CASSLPGLRMNTEAFF
. | . | TRBJ1-2 | TRBV6-5 | TGTGCCAGCAGTTCTCCAAGGACGGGGAAATATGGCTACACCTTC | CASSSPRTGKYGYTF
. | . | TRBJ1-1 | TRBV21-1 | . | CASSPQDVGTGSTEAFF
. | . | TRBJ2-2 | TRBV9 | TGTGCCAGCAGCGAAAAGGGACATTCTGGCGGGGAGCTGTTTTTT | CASSEKGHSGGELFF
. | TRBD2 | TRBJ2-1 | TRBV29-1 | TGCAGCGTCCCGGGACTAGGGGACAATGAGCAGTTCTTC | CSVPGLGDNEQFF
. | . | TRBJ2-6 | TRBV7-3 | TGTGCCAGCAGCTTGGGGCTCTCTGGGGCCAACGTCCTGACTTTC | CASSLGLSGANVLTF
. | TRBD1 | TRBJ1-2 | TRBV7-9 | TGTGCCAGCAGCTCCGACAGGGCCCTAGGCTACACCTTC | CASSSDRALGYTF
. | TRBD2 | TRBJ2-7 | TRBV11-2 | TGTGCCAGCAGCCGACAGACTAGCCCTAGAGAGGGAGAGCAGTACTTC | CASSRQTSPREGEQYF
. | TRBD1 | TRBJ2-5 | TRBV20-1 | TGCAGTGCTAGTGAGGGGGCGAGCCAAGAGACCCAGTACTTC | CSASEGASQETQYF
. | . | TRBJ1-1 | TRBV7-2 | TGTGCCAGCAGCTTATTTGCAGTAACTATGAACACTGAAGCTTTCTTT | CASSLFAVTMNTEAFF
. | TRBD1 | TRBJ2-7 | TRBV27 | TGTGCCAGCAGTTCCCCCCACAGGGGTGTCTACGAGCAGTACTTC | CASSSPHRGVYEQYF
. | TRBD2 | TRBJ2-5 | TRBV7-2 | TGTGCCAGCAGCTACGGACTAGCGGCTGTGACCCAGTACTTC | CASSYGLAAVTQYF
. | TRBD2 | TRBJ2-3 | TRBV15 | TGTGCCACCAGCAAGGGACTAGCGGGGGGGAGGGATACGCAGTATTTT | CATSKGLAGGRDTQYF
. | TRBD2 | TRBJ2-2 | TRBV6-6 | TGTGCCAGCAGTTATTACTCGGGAGGCGGGGAGCTGTTTTTT | CASSYYSGGGELFF
few | TRBD1 | TRBJ2-7 | TRBV19 | TGTGCCAGTAAGAAAACAGGGGGCTACGAGCAGTACTTC | CASKKTGGYEQYF
. | . | TRBJ1-1 | TRBV2 | TGTGCCAGCAGTATCCTTCAGGGAGGCACTGAAGCTTTCTTT | CASSILQGGTEAFF
few | TRBD1 | TRBJ2-3 | TRBV14 | TGTGCCAGCAGCCAGGGACAGGGCCGTCTAGATACGCAGTATTTT | CASSQGQGRLDTQYF
. | . | TRBJ2-7 | TRBV15 | TGTGCCACCAGCAGAGATCTGGAGGGTGGGCAGTACTTC | CATSRDLEGGQYF
. | TRBD1 | TRBJ1-4 | TRBV15 | TGTGCCACCAGCACCCGACAGGGGAGGGGTGAAAAACTGTTTTTT | CATSTRQGRGEKLFF
many | . | TRBJ1-2 | TRBV7-2 | TGTGCCAGCAGCTTATCGCCCGGAGGCTATGGCTACACCTTC | CASSLSPGGYGYTF
. | . | TRBJ1-2 | TRBV10-3 | TGTGCCATCAGTGAGGGGGCAGGGAACTATGGCTACACCTTC | CAISEGAGNYGYTF
once | TRBD1 | TRBJ2-7 | TRBV29-1 | TGCAGCGGATTGGGACAGGGGGACGAGCAGTACTTC | CSGLGQGDEQYF
. | . | TRBJ2-1 | TRBV4-3 | TGCGCCAGCAGCCAAGGCTCAGGAGGTGGTGAGCAGTTCTTC | CASSQGSGGGEQFF
. | . | TRBJ1-1 | TRBV2 | TGTGCCAGCAGCGCGGCGGGTTCCGGCACTGAAGCTTTCTTT | CASSAAGSGTEAFF
. | . | TRBJ1-1 | TRBV5-1 | TGCGCCAGCAGCTTGACAGGGAACACTGAAGCTTTCTTT | CASSLTGNTEAFF
once | . | TRBJ2-3 | TRBV14 | TGTGCCAGCAAGAAGGGGTTTAGCACAGATACGCAGTATTTT | CASKKGFSTDTQYF
. | TRBD1 | TRBJ1-3 | TRBV18 | TGTGCCAGCTCACCGGGACAGCTCTCTGGAAACACCATATATTTT | CASSPGQLSGNTIYF
. | TRBD2 | TRBJ2-1 | TRBV20-1 | TGCAGTGCTAGTAAGCCCGGGACTAGCAATGAGCAGTTCTTC | CSASKPGTSNEQFF
many | . | TRBJ1-2 | TRBV10-3 | TGTGCCATCAGTGAGCCCGGACTCCTCGGGGGCTACACCTTC | CAISEPGLLGGYTF
. | TRBD1 | TRBJ2-3 | TRBV11-3 | TGTGCCAGCAGCTTACGACAGGGGAGGACAGATACGCAGTATTTT | CASSLRQGRTDTQYF
. | TRBD1 | TRBJ1-2 | TRBV4-3 | TGCGCCAGCAGCCCCATGGACAGGTCCAACTATGGCTACACCTTC | CASSPMDRSNYGYTF
. | . | TRBJ1-2 | TRBV5-6 | TGTGCCAGCAGCCCTCCAGGTTCTAACTATGGCTACACCTTC | CASSPPGSNYGYTF
. | TRBD1 | TRBJ1-2 | TRBV7-9 | TGTGCCAGCAGCTTAGGGGGACAGGGGAATCCCTATGGCTACACCTTC | CASSLGGQGNPYGYTF